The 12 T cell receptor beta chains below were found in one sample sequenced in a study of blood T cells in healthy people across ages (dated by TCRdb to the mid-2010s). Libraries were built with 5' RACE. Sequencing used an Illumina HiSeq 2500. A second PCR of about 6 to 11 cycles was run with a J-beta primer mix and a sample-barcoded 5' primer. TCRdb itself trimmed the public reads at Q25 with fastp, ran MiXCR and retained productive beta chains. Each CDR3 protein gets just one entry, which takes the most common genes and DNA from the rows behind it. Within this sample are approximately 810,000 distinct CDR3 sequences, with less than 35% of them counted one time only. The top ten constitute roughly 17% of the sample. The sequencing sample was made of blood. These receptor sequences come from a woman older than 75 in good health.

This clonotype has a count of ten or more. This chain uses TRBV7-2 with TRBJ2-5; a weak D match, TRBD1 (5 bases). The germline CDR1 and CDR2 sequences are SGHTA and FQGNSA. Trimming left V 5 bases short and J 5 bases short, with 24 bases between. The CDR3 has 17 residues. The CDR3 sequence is CASSPSRGIRAQETQYF. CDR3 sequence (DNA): TGTGCCAGCAGCCCTAGTAGGGGAATCAGGGCTCAGGAGACCCAGTACTTC.

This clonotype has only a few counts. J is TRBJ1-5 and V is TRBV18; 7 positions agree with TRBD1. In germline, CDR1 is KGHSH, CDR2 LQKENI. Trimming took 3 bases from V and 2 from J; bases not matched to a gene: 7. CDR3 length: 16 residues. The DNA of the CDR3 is TGTGCCAGCTCACCCGAGACAGGGCGCCGCAATCAGCCCCAGCATTTT. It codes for CASSPETGRRNQPQHF.

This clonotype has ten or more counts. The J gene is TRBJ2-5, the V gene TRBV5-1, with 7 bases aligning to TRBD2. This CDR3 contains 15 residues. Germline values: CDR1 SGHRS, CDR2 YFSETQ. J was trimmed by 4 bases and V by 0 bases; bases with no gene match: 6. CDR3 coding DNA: TGCGCCAGCAGCTTGGAGCTAGCGGTCGGAGAGACCCAGTACTTC. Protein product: CASSLELAVGETQYF.

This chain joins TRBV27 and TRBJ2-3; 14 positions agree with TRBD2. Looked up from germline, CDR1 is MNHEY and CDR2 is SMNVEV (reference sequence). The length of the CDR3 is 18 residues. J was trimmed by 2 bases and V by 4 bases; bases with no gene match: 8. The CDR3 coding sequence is TGTGCCAGCAGTTCCCGGACTAGCGGGGGGCACCTCACAGATACGCAGTATTTT. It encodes CASSSRTSGGHLTDTQYF.

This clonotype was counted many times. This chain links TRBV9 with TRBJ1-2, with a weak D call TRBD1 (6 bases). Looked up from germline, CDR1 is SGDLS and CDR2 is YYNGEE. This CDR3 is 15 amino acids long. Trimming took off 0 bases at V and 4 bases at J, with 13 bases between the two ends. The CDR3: CASSVGPGAGYGYTF. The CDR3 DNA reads TGTGCCAGCAGCGTAGGGCCGGGGGCGGGCTATGGCTACACCTTC.

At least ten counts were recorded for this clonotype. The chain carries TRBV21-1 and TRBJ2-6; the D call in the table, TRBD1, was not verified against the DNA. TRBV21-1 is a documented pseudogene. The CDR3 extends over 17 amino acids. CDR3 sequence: CASSTLVEGAGANVLTF. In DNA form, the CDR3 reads TGTGCCAGCAGCACCCTGGTGGAAGGGGCTGGGGCCAACGTCCTGACTTTC.

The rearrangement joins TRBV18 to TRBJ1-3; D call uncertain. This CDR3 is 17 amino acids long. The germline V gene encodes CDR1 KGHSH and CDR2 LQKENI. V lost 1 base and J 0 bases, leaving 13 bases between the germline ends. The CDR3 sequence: CASSPRGGLSSGNTIYF. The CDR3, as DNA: TGTGCCAGCTCACCACGTGGCGGACTTTCCTCTGGAAACACCATATATTTT. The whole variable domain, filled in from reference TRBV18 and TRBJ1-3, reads NAGVMQNPRHLVRRRGQEARLRCSPMKGHSHVYWYRQLPEEGLKFMVYLQKENIIDESGMPKERFSAEFPKEGPSILRIQQVVRGDSAAYFCASSPRGGLSSGNTIYFGEGSWLTVV.

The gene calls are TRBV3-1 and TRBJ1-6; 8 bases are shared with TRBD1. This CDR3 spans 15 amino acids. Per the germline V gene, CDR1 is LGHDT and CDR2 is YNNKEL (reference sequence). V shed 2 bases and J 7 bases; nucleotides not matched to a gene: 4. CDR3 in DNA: TGTGCCAGCAGCCAACAGGGGGCTGACAATTCACCCCTCCACTTT. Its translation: CASSQQGADNSPLHF.

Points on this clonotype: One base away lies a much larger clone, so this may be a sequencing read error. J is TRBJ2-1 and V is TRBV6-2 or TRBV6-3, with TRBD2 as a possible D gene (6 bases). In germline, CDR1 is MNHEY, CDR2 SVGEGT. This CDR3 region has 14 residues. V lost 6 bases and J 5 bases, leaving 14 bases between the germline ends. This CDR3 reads CASRTGERNNEQFF. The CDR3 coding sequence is TGTGCCAGCAGGACGGGGGAGCGCAACAATGAGCAGTTCTTC.

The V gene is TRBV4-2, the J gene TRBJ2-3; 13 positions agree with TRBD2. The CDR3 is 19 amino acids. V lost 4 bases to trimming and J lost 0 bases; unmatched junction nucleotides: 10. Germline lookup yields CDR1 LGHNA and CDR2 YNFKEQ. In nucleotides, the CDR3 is TGTGCCAGCAGCCTAGAACTAGCGGGGGGGTTTTCTAGCACAGATACGCAGTATTTT. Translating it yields CASSLELAGGFSSTDTQYF.

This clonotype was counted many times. The CDR3 DNA reads TGCAGTGCTAGAGAGCGACCGGGAGGGTCCTACGAGCAGTACTTC. It specifies CSARERPGGSYEQYF. The rearrangement uses TRBV20-1 and TRBJ2-7, with 8 bases identical to TRBD2. The V and J ends lost 0 bases and 1 base, in that order; junction bases with no gene match: 5. The CDR3 runs to 15 residues. Germline lookup yields CDR1 DFQATT and CDR2 SNEGSKA (reference sequence).

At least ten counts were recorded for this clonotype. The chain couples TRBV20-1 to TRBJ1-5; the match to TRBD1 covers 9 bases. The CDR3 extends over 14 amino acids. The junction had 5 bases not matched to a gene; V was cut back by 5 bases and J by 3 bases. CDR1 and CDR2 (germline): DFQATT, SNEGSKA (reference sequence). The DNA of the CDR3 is TGCAGTGCTGGACAGGGGAGTGTCAATCAGCCCCAGCATTTT. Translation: CSAGQGSVNQPQHF.